The clone carrying this T cell receptor beta chain appeared many times. The entry originates in a study of T-cell reconstitution after alpha-beta-depleted transplantation in children. This sample's TCRbeta library carried unique molecular identifier barcodes. TCRdb recomputed calls from the PCR reads with MiXCR, one row per CDR3 protein. The sample lists hundreds of thousands of distinct CDR3 sequences, 9.5% to 15% occurring once. The CDR3 is 15 amino acids. With 7 bases clipped from V and 3 bases from J, the junction kept 8 bases outside the gene matches. Germline V gene sequence: CDR1 ENHRY, CDR2 SYGVKD.

The receptor was derived from a human donor who donated a stem cell graft to a child with acute lymphoblastic leukemia. Sequenced material: PBMCs from the stem cell graft donor, taken from the stem cell graft. The chain uses TRBV10-3 and TRBJ2-7, with TRBD2 matching 11 bases. The CDR3 loop reads CAITSGLAVNYEQYF. CDR3 bases: TGTGCCATCACCTCGGGACTAGCGGTGAACTACGAGCAGTACTTC.